This T cell receptor beta chain was identified in a study of cytomegalovirus exposure and HLA in healthy donors. The PCR used 60 Vbeta and 13 Jbeta primers. TCRdb keeps only in-frame clones here, not all; method: immunoSEQ multiplex PCR. The data hold 150,000 to 200,000 clones, with 65% to 80% observed a single time. V lost 3 bases and J lost 1; bases outside the gene matches: 11. The CDR3 extends over 17 amino acids. Germline V gene lookup returns CDR1 SEHNR and CDR2 FQNEAQ (reference sequence). This TCR came from a male donor in good health and CMV-seronegative. The chain carries TRBV7-9 and TRBJ2-5, with 7 bases matching TRBD1. The source material was PBMCs. The CDR3 region is CASSFLSLAGGQETQYF. CDR3 DNA: TGTGCCAGCAGCTTCTTATCCCTGGCAGGGGGCCAAGAGACCCAGTACTTC.